The rows below give T cell receptor beta chains drawn from one sample of a study of CD8+CD57+ T cells in acquired aplastic anemia. TCRdb analysed the reads with MiXCR anew, one entry per CDR3 protein. This repertoire shows around 200,000 distinct CDR3 sequences, roughly half found once; its top ten account for 15% to 20%. The sequencing input was sorted CD4+, CD8+, or CD8+CD57+ T cells (not recorded which) from PBMCs. The receptors stem from a human donor in good health, serving as a control. The CDR3 runs from the conserved cysteine through the conserved F or W. The D gene is left open where the match is weak. Only some rows state a clone size, as once, few, many or a class for expanded clones.

D gene | J gene | clone size | V gene | CDR3 DNA | CDR3 protein
TRBD1 | TRBJ2-7 | - | TRBV7-3 | TGTGCCAGCAGCTCCCCGGGCGGGACAGGGGTCTCCTACGAGCAGTACTTC | CASSSPGGTGVSYEQYF
TRBD1 | TRBJ2-5 | - | TRBV10-1 | TGCGCCAGCAGTTCGGGACAGGGGGTAGAGACCCAGTACTTC | CASSSGQGVETQYF
- | TRBJ1-1 | - | TRBV19 | TGTGCCAGTAGTATAATTGGGGCTGAAGCTTTCTTT | CASSIIGAEAFF
- | TRBJ2-1 | - | TRBV20-1 | TGCAGTGCTAGTCCGGAGGAGGGCTCCTACAATGAGCAGTTCTTC | CSASPEEGSYNEQFF
- | TRBJ1-4 | many | TRBV12-3/TRBV12-4 | TGTGCCAGCAGTTGGTACCGCAATGAAAAACTGTTTTTT | CASSWYRNEKLFF
- | TRBJ1-2 | - | TRBV20-1 | TGCAGTGCTAGGATGGGAAACTATGGCTACACCTTC | CSARMGNYGYTF
TRBD1 | TRBJ1-3 | - | TRBV20-1 | TGCAGTGCCAGGCCGGAGGGGGCCAACACCATATATTTT | CSARPEGANTIYF
- | TRBJ1-3 | many | TRBV6-2/TRBV6-3 | TGTGCCAGCAGTTACGGGGGACTCTCTGGAAACACCATATATTTT | CASSYGGLSGNTIYF
- | TRBJ1-4 | - | TRBV9 | TGTGCCAGCAGCGTAGCAACTAATGAAAAACTGTTTTTT | CASSVATNEKLFF
TRBD2 | TRBJ2-3 | many | TRBV4-1 | TGCGCCAGCAGCCAAGCTAGCGGGGGGCCTAGCACAGATACGCAGTATTTT | CASSQASGGPSTDTQYF
TRBD1 | TRBJ2-1 | - | TRBV7-9 | TGTGCCAGCAGTTCCCCGGGACAGCATTACAATGAGCAGTTCTTC | CASSSPGQHYNEQFF
TRBD2 | TRBJ2-2 | - | TRBV15 | TGTGCCACCAGCAGGATATTAGCGGGAAACACCGGGGAGCTGTTTTTT | CATSRILAGNTGELFF
- | TRBJ1-6 | - | TRBV15 | TGTGCCACCAGCAGAGAGGGCAGGGTTGGATCACCCCTCCACTTT | CATSREGRVGSPLHF
- | TRBJ1-2 | - | TRBV2 | TGTGCCAGCAGTGGACAGCGGACCTATGGCTACACCTTC | CASSGQRTYGYTF
TRBD2 | TRBJ2-7 | medium-sized | TRBV29-1 | TGCAGCGTTAGACTAGCGGGGGTATACGAGCAGTACTTC | CSVRLAGVYEQYF